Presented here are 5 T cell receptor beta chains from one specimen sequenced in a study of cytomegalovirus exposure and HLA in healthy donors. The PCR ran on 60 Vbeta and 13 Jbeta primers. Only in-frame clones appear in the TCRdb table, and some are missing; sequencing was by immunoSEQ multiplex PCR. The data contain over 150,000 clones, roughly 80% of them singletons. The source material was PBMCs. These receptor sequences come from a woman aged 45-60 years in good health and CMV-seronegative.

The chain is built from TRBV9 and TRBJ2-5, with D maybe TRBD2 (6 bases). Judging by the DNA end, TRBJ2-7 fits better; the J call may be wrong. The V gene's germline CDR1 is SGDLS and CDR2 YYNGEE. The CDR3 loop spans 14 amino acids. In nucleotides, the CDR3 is TGTGCCAGCAGCGTGGCGGGGCGGTCCTACGAGCAGTACTTC. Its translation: CASSVAGRSYEQYF.

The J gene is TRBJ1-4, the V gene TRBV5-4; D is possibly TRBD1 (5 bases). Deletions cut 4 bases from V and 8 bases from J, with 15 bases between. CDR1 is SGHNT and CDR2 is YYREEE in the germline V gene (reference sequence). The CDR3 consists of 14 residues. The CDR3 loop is CASSLGVASEKLFF. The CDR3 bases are TGTGCCAGCAGCCTGGGGGTCGCTAGCGAAAAACTGTTTTTT.

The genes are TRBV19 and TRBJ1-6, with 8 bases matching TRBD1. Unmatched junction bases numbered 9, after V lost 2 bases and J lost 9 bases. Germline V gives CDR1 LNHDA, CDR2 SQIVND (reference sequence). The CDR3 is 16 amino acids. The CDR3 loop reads CASSIIGDRRLSPLHF. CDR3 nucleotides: TGTGCCAGTAGTATAATAGGGGACAGGAGGCTTTCACCCCTCCACTTT.

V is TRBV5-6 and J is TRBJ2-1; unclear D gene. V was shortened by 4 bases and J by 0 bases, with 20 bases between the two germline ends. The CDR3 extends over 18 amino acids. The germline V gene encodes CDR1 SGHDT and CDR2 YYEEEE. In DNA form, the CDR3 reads TGTGCCAGCAGCACCTTTTACTTGACTGGAAGCTCCTACAATGAGCAGTTCTTC. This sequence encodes CASSTFYLTGSSYNEQFF. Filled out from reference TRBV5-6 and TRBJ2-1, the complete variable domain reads DAGVTQSPTHLIKTRGQQVTLRCSPKSGHDTVSWYQQALGQGPQFIFQYYEEEERQRGNFPDRFSGHQFPNYSSELNVNALLLGDSALYLCASSTFYLTGSSYNEQFFGPGTRLTVL.

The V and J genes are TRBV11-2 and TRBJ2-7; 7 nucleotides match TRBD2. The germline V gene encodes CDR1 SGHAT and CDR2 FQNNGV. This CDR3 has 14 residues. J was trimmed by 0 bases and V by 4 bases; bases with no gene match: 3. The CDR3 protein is CASSSSGSSYEQYF. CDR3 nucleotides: TGTGCCAGCAGCTCTAGCGGTAGCTCCTACGAGCAGTACTTC.